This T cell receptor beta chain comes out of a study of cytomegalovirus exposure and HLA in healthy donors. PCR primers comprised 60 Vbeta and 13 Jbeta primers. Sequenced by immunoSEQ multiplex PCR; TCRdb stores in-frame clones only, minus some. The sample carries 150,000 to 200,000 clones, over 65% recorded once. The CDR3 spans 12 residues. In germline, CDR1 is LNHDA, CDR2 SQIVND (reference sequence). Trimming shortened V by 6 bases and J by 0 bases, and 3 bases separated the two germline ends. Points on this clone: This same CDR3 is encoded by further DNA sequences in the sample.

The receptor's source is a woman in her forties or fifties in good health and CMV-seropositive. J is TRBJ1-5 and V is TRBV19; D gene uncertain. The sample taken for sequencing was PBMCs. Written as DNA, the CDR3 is TGTGCCAGTAGATATAGCAATCAGCCCCAGCATTTT. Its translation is CASRYSNQPQHF.